Below, 16 T cell receptor beta chains from the same sample are listed, as sequenced in a study of vaccination and CD4 T cells after COVID-19. The sample's treatment: approximately nine-day PBMC culture with coronavirus spike peptide pools or control peptides (ViraFEST assay). Researchers collected the unexposed donor's CD4+ T cells before the COVID-19 pandemic (2011-2018). No antigen has been identified for these receptors. Sequencing of the DNA from cultured CD4+ T cells was carried out with the Oncomine TCR Beta short-read assay. One entry per CDR3 protein, called by TCRdb with MiXCR from the PCR reads. The top ten hold roughly 17% of the sample, which has thousands of distinct CDR3 sequences, around 53% seen once. Input material: CD4+ T cells from blood, cultured in vitro. The source of these receptors is a human donor in good health.

This clonotype showed up just a few times. This chain connects TRBV7-2 to TRBJ1-2; no definite D call. From germline, CDR1 is SGHTA and CDR2 FQGNSA. The CDR3 totals 15 residues. The V end was cut by 1 base, the J end by 0 bases, with 9 bases between. The CDR3 protein is CASSLVAESNYGYTF. In DNA, the CDR3 is TGTGCCAGCAGCTTAGTAGCAGAATCTAACTATGGCTACACCTTC.

The rearrangement joins TRBV6-5 to TRBJ2-7, with D tentatively TRBD1 (6 bases). V was clipped by 2 bases and J by 3 bases, with 8 bases between them. The germline V gene encodes CDR1 MNHEY and CDR2 SVGAGI. CDR3 size: 13 residues. CDR3 DNA sequence: TGTGCCAGCAGTTACGGACAGTTCTACGAGCAGTACTTC. Residues: CASSYGQFYEQYF.

This clonotype was seen a handful of times. The chain uses TRBV20-1 and TRBJ2-4, with 11 bases matching TRBD2. The J segment lost 0 bases and the V segment lost 3 bases, leaving 4 bases of the junction unmatched. Germline assignment: CDR1 DFQATT and CDR2 SNEGSKA (reference sequence). This CDR3 is built from 16 residues. In nucleotides, the CDR3 is TGCAGTGCTAGTAGACTAGCGGGGTTAGCCAAAAACATTCAGTACTTC. It encodes CSASRLAGLAKNIQYF.

The chain is built from TRBV30 and TRBJ1-5; 9 bases are shared with TRBD1. This CDR3 is built from 17 residues. Germline CDR1 reads GTSNPN; CDR2 reads SVGIG (reference sequence). Trimming removed 5 bases from V and 4 bases from J; junction bases left unmatched: 15. CDR3 protein: CAWGRTGGALGNQPQHF. In DNA form, the CDR3 reads TGTGCCTGGGGACGCACAGGGGGCGCATTAGGAAATCAGCCCCAGCATTTT.

This clonotype was observed once. V gene TRBV29-1 combines with J gene TRBJ1-1; possible D gene TRBD1, 5 bases. CDR3 length: 14 residues. Trimming stripped 1 base from V and 5 bases from J, with 14 bases between. The germline V gene has CDR1 SQVTM and CDR2 ANQGSEA. The CDR3 DNA reads as TGCAGCGTTGAAGCGGGCGTGCAGGGTACTGAAGCTTTCTTT. Translated, it gives CSVEAGVQGTEAFF.

This clonotype was counted once. This sequence joins TRBV5-1 and TRBJ2-3, with D tentatively TRBD2 (7 bases). V lost 3 bases and J lost 4, with 15 bases in between. The CDR3 loop spans 15 amino acids. Germline V lookup: CDR1 SGHRS, CDR2 YFSETQ. The CDR3: CASSWKGGRADTQYF. The CDR3 DNA is TGCGCCAGCAGCTGGAAGGGGGGGAGAGCAGATACGCAGTATTTT.

This clonotype was detected only once. The gene calls are TRBV6-1 and TRBJ2-3; D tentatively reads TRBD1 or TRBD2 (5 bases each). V lost 4 bases to trimming and J lost 0 bases, with 17 bases between them. The CDR3 runs to 17 residues. Germline CDR1 MNHNS, CDR2 SASEGT. CDR3 in amino acids: CASSAVGGLGSTDTQYF. The CDR3 DNA sequence: TGTGCCAGCAGTGCCGTTGGGGGTCTGGGTAGCACAGATACGCAGTATTTT.

This clonotype rates as medium-sized. V is TRBV6-1 and J is TRBJ1-5; TRBD1 matches 11 bases. The CDR3 length is 14 residues. Germline V gives CDR1 MNHNS, CDR2 SASEGT. Unmatched junction bases numbered 3, after V lost 8 bases and J lost 3 bases. The CDR3 coding sequence is TGTGCCAGCGGGGACAGGGGGTTCAATCAGCCCCAGCATTTT. This gives the protein CASGDRGFNQPQHF.

The chain's CDR3 is CASSIPPGDGYTF. In nucleotides, the CDR3 is TGTGCCAGCAGTATACCCCCAGGAGATGGCTACACCTTC. V and J are TRBV25-1 and TRBJ1-2; D call uncertain. Germline CDR1 and CDR2: MGHDK and SYGVNS. The CDR3 contains 13 residues. V gave up 5 bases and J gave up 6 bases, with 13 bases separating them.

This clonotype has only one observation. The rearrangement uses TRBV7-9 and TRBJ1-1; possible D gene TRBD1, 5 bases. The V end lost 0 bases, the J end lost 3 bases, and 11 bases lay between the germline ends. The CDR3 covers 15 residues. Germline values: CDR1 SEHNR, CDR2 FQNEAQ (reference sequence). CDR3 amino acids: CASSLALGLYTEAFF. The CDR3 region has the DNA TGTGCCAGCAGCTTAGCGCTGGGACTATACACTGAAGCTTTCTTT. Using reference TRBV7-9 and TRBJ1-1 for the parts outside the CDR3, the full variable domain is DTGVSQNPRHKITKRGQNVTFRCDPISEHNRLYWYRQTLGQGPEFLTYFQNEAQLEKSRLLSDRFSAERPKGSFSTLEIQRTEQGDSAMYLCASSLALGLYTEAFFGQGTRLTVV.

The chain employs TRBV20-1 and TRBJ2-7, with D possibly matching TRBD2 (6 bases). Trimming took off 3 bases at V and 3 bases at J, with 21 bases between the two ends. The CDR3 is made up of 16 amino acids. The germline gives CDR1 DFQATT, CDR2 SNEGSKA (reference sequence). CDR3 nucleotides: TGCAGTGCTAGTTATGGCGGGATAGATAGGCGCTACGAGCAGTACTTC. It encodes CSASYGGIDRRYEQYF.

This clonotype occurred once. J is TRBJ2-2 and V is TRBV10-3, with 7 nucleotides matching TRBD2. V was clipped by 4 bases and J by 7 bases; unmatched bases: 0. This CDR3 region has 12 residues. The germline CDR1 and CDR2 sequences are ENHRY and SYGVKD. CDR3 bases: TGTGCCATCAGTGGCGGGGGCGGGGAGCTGTTTTTT. Translation: CAISGGGGELFF.

V usage is TRBV20-1 and J usage is TRBJ1-2; D ambiguous. The CDR3 length is 14 residues. V lost 0 bases and J 4 bases, leaving 12 bases between the germline ends. Per the germline V gene, CDR1 is DFQATT and CDR2 is SNEGSKA (reference sequence). The chain's CDR3 is CSARDIRVVYGYTF. The DNA of the CDR3 is TGCAGTGCTAGAGATATAAGGGTGGTCTATGGCTACACCTTC.

V gene TRBV18 combines with J gene TRBJ1-6; D ambiguous. Germline-derived CDR1 and CDR2 are KGHSH and LQKENI. Trimming left V 3 bases short and J 8 bases short, with 11 bases between. CDR3 size: 14 residues. CDR3 region: CASSPLPVDSPLHF. CDR3 bases: TGTGCCAGCTCACCCCTTCCTGTAGATTCACCCCTCCACTTT.

The rearrangement links TRBV27 to TRBJ2-3; perhaps TRBD1 as D (5 bases). From germline, CDR1 is MNHEY and CDR2 SMNVEV (reference sequence). The length of the CDR3 is 16 residues. Trimming took 1 base from V and 0 from J, leaving 11 bases between them. The CDR3 loop is CASSLWGRSSTDTQYF. CDR3 bases: TGTGCCAGCAGTTTATGGGGCAGATCTAGCACAGATACGCAGTATTTT.

The chain joins TRBV6-5 to TRBJ1-2; possibly TRBD1 for D (5 bases). Between the trimmed V and J ends, which lost 2 bases and 11 bases, there was a span of 12 bases. The CDR3 extends over 12 amino acids. Germline V CDR1 and CDR2: MNHEY, SVGAGI. This chain's CDR3 is CASSYGASAYTF. CDR3 sequence (DNA): TGTGCCAGCAGTTACGGGGCATCGGCATACACCTTC.